The 27 T cell receptor beta chains listed next were all sequenced from one sample in a study of blood T cell repertoires in COVID-19. Using immunoSEQ multiplex PCR, the repertoire was profiled, and TCRdb retains in-frame clones only, with some absent. The sample lists approximately 280,000 clones, about nine tenths occurring once. Sequencing used peripheral blood. The receptors stem from a man over 45 with acute or convalescent COVID-19.

The CDR3 DNA reads as TGTGCCACCGAGAATGAAAAACTGTTTTTT. Translating it yields CATENEKLFF. The V and J genes are TRBV6-5 and TRBJ1-4; D uncertain. The V gene's germline CDR1 is MNHEY and CDR2 SVGAGI. Trimming took 10 bases from V and 5 from J, leaving 5 bases between them. CDR3 length: 10 residues.

The CDR3 DNA is TGCGCCAGCAGCTTGGCTCAGGGTCATTCACCCCTCCACTTT. Protein: CASSLAQGHSPLHF. The chain uses TRBV5-1 and TRBJ1-6; D possibly corresponds to TRBD1 (5 bases). The length of the CDR3 is 14 residues. The V gene lost 0 bases and the J gene lost 8 bases, with 9 bases spanning the gap. CDR1 and CDR2 from the germline V gene are SGHRS and YFSETQ.

The chain's CDR3 is CASSLGTGVEKLFF. In nucleotides, the CDR3 is TGTGCCAGCAGCTTGGGGACAGGGGTTGAAAAACTGTTTTTT. This chain uses TRBV5-4 with TRBJ1-4; 9 nucleotides align to TRBD1. CDR1 SGHNT and CDR2 YYREEE come from the germline V gene (reference sequence). The CDR3 runs to 14 residues. J lost 7 bases, V lost 0 bases, and 1 base had no gene match.

The V call is TRBV9, the J call TRBJ1-3; TRBD1 might be the D (5 bases). This CDR3 region has 15 residues. Trimming shortened V by 4 bases and J by 2 bases, and 13 bases separated the two germline ends. CDR1 SGDLS and CDR2 YYNGEE come from the germline V gene. In nucleotides, the CDR3 is TGTGCCAGCAGCTCCCTGGCAGGGACTGGAAACACCATATATTTT. This encodes CASSSLAGTGNTIYF.

The chain joins TRBV6-5 to TRBJ1-2; maybe TRBD1 (5 bases). The CDR3 length is 13 residues. CDR1 and CDR2 (germline): MNHEY, SVGAGI. V lost 8 bases, J lost 3 bases, and 13 bases lay in between. In nucleotides, the CDR3 is TGTGCCAGCCGCAATTGGGGGGACTATGGCTACACCTTC. Translating it yields CASRNWGDYGYTF.

This clone was detected only once. CDR3 bases: TGTGCCATCAGTGAGGATGTAGGACTCCGAAATGGCTACACCTTC. Protein product: CAISEDVGLRNGYTF. The chain links TRBV10-3 to TRBJ1-2; D is unclear. Germline lookup yields CDR1 ENHRY and CDR2 SYGVKD. Trimming stripped 2 bases from V and 6 bases from J, with 16 bases between. The CDR3 runs 15 residues.

V usage is TRBV7-9 and J usage is TRBJ2-3; D remains ambiguous. From germline, CDR1 is SEHNR and CDR2 FQNEAQ (reference sequence). The CDR3 contains 13 residues. V was clipped by 1 base and J by 3 bases, with 5 bases between them. CDR3 nucleotide sequence: TGTGCCAGCAGCTTAGATCGTACAGATACGCAGTATTTT. Amino acids: CASSLDRTDTQYF.

The chain couples TRBV5-5 to TRBJ1-5; D possibly corresponds to TRBD1 (5 bases). Looked up from germline, CDR1 is SGHKS and CDR2 is YYEKEE (reference sequence). V was pared by 0 bases and J by 0 bases, with 13 bases between. The CDR3 is 17 residues long. The CDR3 is CASSLVWGLHSNQPQHF. CDR3 coding DNA: TGTGCCAGCAGCTTGGTGTGGGGCCTGCATAGCAATCAGCCCCAGCATTTT.

The chain uses TRBV9 and TRBJ1-3; the D is unclear. Germline V CDR1 and CDR2: SGDLS, YYNGEE. The CDR3 loop spans 14 amino acids. Trimming pared 3 bases from V and 2 bases from J, leaving 9 bases between. The CDR3 is CASSARYAGNTIYF. The CDR3 coding sequence is TGTGCCAGCAGCGCGAGGTACGCTGGAAACACCATATATTTT.

V gene TRBV7-8 combines with J gene TRBJ2-5; 8 nucleotides match TRBD2. The CDR3 extends over 13 amino acids. CDR1 SGHVS and CDR2 FQNEAQ come from the germline V gene. V lost 4 bases and J lost 4; bases outside the gene matches: 2. The CDR3 loop reads CASSSAGGETQYF. The CDR3 bases are TGTGCCAGCAGCTCGGCGGGGGGAGAGACCCAGTACTTC.

This clone was detected only a few times. The chain has TRBV15 and TRBJ1-1; the D gene is possibly TRBD1 (6 bases). The CDR3 is made up of 13 amino acids. V lost 2 bases, J lost 8 bases, and 12 bases lay in between. Germline CDR1 LNHNV, CDR2 YYDKDF (reference sequence). Here the CDR3 DNA reads TGTGCCACCAGCAGATTCACAGGGTTGGAAGCTTTCTTT. Amino acid sequence: CATSRFTGLEAFF. Supplemented by reference TRBV15 and TRBJ1-1, the full variable domain reads DAMVIQNPRYQVTQFGKPVTLSCSQTLNHNVMYWYQQKSSQAPKLLFHYYDKDFNNEADTPDNFQSRRPNTSFCFLDIRSPGLGDTAMYLCATSRFTGLEAFFGQGTRLTVV.

The rearrangement links TRBV5-1 to TRBJ2-7; tentatively, D is TRBD1 (6 bases). The V and J ends lost 2 bases and 0 bases respectively, with 12 bases between them. The CDR3 totals 15 residues. CDR1 is SGHRS, CDR2 YFSETQ, per germline. For the CDR3, the DNA is TGCGCCAGCAGCTTAGGGGGACGGACCTCCTACGAGCAGTACTTC. Protein product: CASSLGGRTSYEQYF.

This clone was seen only once. The chain combines TRBV6-5 with TRBJ2-3; D gene uncertain. Deletions cut 2 bases from V and 6 bases from J, with 9 bases between. The V gene's germline CDR1 is MNHEY and CDR2 SVGAGI. The CDR3 length is 13 residues. The CDR3 DNA follows: TGTGCCAGCAGTTACGTACAGCAGGATACGCAGTATTTT. It is translated as CASSYVQQDTQYF.

The chain uses TRBV27 and TRBJ1-1, with a tentative D call TRBD1 (6 bases). Trimming pared 3 bases from V and 0 bases from J, leaving 14 bases between. From germline, CDR1 is MNHEY and CDR2 SMNVEV (reference sequence). There are 16 residues in the CDR3. CDR3 nucleotides: TGTGCCAGCAGTTTTAGAGGGGGAGGGGTGAACACTGAAGCTTTCTTT. Translated: CASSFRGGGVNTEAFF.

The chain uses TRBV18 and TRBJ2-5, with D maybe TRBD1 (5 bases). V was trimmed by 2 bases and J by 1 base, leaving 11 bases between them. Germline V gene sequence: CDR1 KGHSH, CDR2 LQKENI. CDR3 length equals 15 residues. As DNA, the CDR3 is TGTGCCAGCTCACCAACTACAGGTTCCCAAGAGACCCAGTACTTC. Encoded protein: CASSPTTGSQETQYF.

The chain combines TRBV11-2 with TRBJ2-7, with 8 bases lining up with TRBD2. The trim removed 5 bases at V and 2 bases at J, leaving 5 bases unmatched. The germline V gene has CDR1 SGHAT and CDR2 FQNNGV. This CDR3 spans 14 amino acids. The CDR3 nucleotides are TGTGCCAGCAGCCAAAGCGGGGGCCCCTACGAGCAGTACTTC. It is translated as CASSQSGGPYEQYF.

The rearrangement uses TRBV30 and TRBJ1-5, with TRBD1 as a possible D gene (6 bases). Germline assignment: CDR1 GTSNPN and CDR2 SVGIG (reference sequence). This CDR3 has 15 residues. The V end lost 3 bases, the J end lost 11 bases, and 23 bases lay between the germline ends. The CDR3 loop reads CAWSPGGGRDQAQHF. Written as DNA, the CDR3 is TGTGCCTGGAGCCCCGGGGGGGGGCGGGATCAAGCCCAGCATTTT.

The chain recombines TRBV19 with TRBJ2-3, with 13 nucleotides matching TRBD2. Trimming at V came to 4 bases and at J to 3 bases, leaving 7 bases not matched to a gene. CDR3 length equals 17 residues. The germline gives CDR1 LNHDA, CDR2 SQIVND (reference sequence). CDR3 bases: TGTGCCAGTAGTAAAAGACTAGCGGGGGGCACAACAGATACGCAGTATTTT. Protein sequence: CASSKRLAGGTTDTQYF.

The genes are TRBV2 and TRBJ2-3; TRBD2 aligns across 7 bases. Trimming at V came to 11 bases and at J to 6 bases, leaving 17 bases not matched to a gene. This CDR3 is built from 15 residues. Per germline, CDR1 SNHLY and CDR2 FYNNEI. CDR3 region: CAGGGLPTPADTQYF. The CDR3 DNA is TGTGCCGGGGGGGGACTACCGACTCCCGCTGATACGCAGTATTTT.

This clone is a singleton in its sample. The chain recombines TRBV20-1 with TRBJ2-1; D gene uncertain. The V gene's germline CDR1 is DFQATT and CDR2 SNEGSKA (reference sequence). The germline V and J ends were trimmed by 4 bases and 6 bases, with 7 bases remaining between them. CDR3 size: 11 residues. The CDR3: CSATLFNEQFF. CDR3 nucleotide sequence: TGCAGTGCTACTTTGTTCAATGAGCAGTTCTTC.

The chain recombines TRBV2 with TRBJ2-7; possible D gene TRBD1, 5 bases. Germline-derived CDR1 and CDR2 are SNHLY and FYNNEI. Trimming shortened V by 6 bases and J by 5 bases, and 17 bases separated the two germline ends. The CDR3 covers 14 residues. The CDR3 coding sequence is TGTGCCAGCAGCCCAGGGTTGACCCGGGACGAGCAGTACTTC. Translated: CASSPGLTRDEQYF.

The chain has TRBV28 and TRBJ1-1, with D unresolved. The germline V gene encodes CDR1 MDHEN and CDR2 SYDVKM. V lost 6 bases and J 6 bases, leaving 17 bases between the germline ends. This CDR3 comprises 14 residues. The CDR3 DNA is TGTGCCAGCAGCCCCGTCGGGGTGGGTCCTGAAGCTTTCTTT. It is translated as CASSPVGVGPEAFF.

CDR3 in DNA: TGCGCCAGCAGCTTGGTTTCAGGGGGGTACAATGAGCAGTTCTTC. Translated, it gives CASSLVSGGYNEQFF. This chain uses TRBV5-1 with TRBJ2-1; weak D call: TRBD1 (7 bases). The CDR3 has 15 amino acids. Germline loops: CDR1 SGHRS, CDR2 YFSETQ. Trimming pared 0 bases from V and 4 bases from J, leaving 11 bases between.

In this sample, this clone turned up once. The genes are TRBV18 and TRBJ1-6, with a possible D match to TRBD1 (6 bases). The V gene's germline CDR1 is KGHSH and CDR2 LQKENI. The germline V and J ends were trimmed by 3 bases and 8 bases, with 11 bases remaining between them. The CDR3 totals 14 residues. CDR3 sequence (DNA): TGTGCCAGCTCACCTAGCAGGGGTGATTCACCCCTCCACTTT. Its protein product is CASSPSRGDSPLHF.

This clone was counted once. This chain links TRBV10-2 with TRBJ1-1; possible D gene TRBD1, 6 bases. The V end lost 3 bases, the J end lost 1 base, and 9 bases lay between the germline ends. This CDR3 spans 14 amino acids. CDR1 is WSHSY and CDR2 is SAAADI in the germline V gene. The CDR3 DNA sequence: TGCGCCAGCAGTGATCAGACAGGGAACACTGAAGCTTTCTTT. Protein sequence: CASSDQTGNTEAFF.

The chain employs TRBV7-3 and TRBJ1-2; TRBD1 is a possible D gene (5 bases). This CDR3 region has 15 residues. Between the trimmed V and J ends, which lost 1 base and 4 bases, there was a span of 13 bases. The germline CDR1 and CDR2 sequences are SGHTA and FQGTGA. DNA of the CDR3: TGTGCCAGCAGCTTAAATAGTCTGGGGGGCTATGGCTACACCTTC. Its protein is CASSLNSLGGYGYTF.

The chain links TRBV5-1 to TRBJ2-2, with 15 bases that match TRBD2. Trimming took 4 bases from V and 4 from J; bases not matched to a gene: 8. CDR3 length: 18 residues. Germline V CDR1 and CDR2: SGHRS, YFSETQ. CDR3 sequence (DNA): TGCGCCAGCAGCACGGGGACTAGCGGGGGGCCGAGCACCGGGGAGCTGTTTTTT. This sequence encodes CASSTGTSGGPSTGELFF.